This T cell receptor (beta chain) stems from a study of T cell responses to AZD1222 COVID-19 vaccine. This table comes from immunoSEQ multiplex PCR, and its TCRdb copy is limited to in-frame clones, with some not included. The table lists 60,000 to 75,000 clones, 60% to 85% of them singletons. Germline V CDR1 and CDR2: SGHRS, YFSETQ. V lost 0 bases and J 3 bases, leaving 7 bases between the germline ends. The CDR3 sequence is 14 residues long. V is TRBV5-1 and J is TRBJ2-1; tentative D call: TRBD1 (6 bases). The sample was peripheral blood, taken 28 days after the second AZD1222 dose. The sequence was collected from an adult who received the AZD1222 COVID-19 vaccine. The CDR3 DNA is TGCGCCAGCAGCTTGGGGGACAACTACAATGAGCAGTTCTTC. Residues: CASSLGDNYNEQFF.